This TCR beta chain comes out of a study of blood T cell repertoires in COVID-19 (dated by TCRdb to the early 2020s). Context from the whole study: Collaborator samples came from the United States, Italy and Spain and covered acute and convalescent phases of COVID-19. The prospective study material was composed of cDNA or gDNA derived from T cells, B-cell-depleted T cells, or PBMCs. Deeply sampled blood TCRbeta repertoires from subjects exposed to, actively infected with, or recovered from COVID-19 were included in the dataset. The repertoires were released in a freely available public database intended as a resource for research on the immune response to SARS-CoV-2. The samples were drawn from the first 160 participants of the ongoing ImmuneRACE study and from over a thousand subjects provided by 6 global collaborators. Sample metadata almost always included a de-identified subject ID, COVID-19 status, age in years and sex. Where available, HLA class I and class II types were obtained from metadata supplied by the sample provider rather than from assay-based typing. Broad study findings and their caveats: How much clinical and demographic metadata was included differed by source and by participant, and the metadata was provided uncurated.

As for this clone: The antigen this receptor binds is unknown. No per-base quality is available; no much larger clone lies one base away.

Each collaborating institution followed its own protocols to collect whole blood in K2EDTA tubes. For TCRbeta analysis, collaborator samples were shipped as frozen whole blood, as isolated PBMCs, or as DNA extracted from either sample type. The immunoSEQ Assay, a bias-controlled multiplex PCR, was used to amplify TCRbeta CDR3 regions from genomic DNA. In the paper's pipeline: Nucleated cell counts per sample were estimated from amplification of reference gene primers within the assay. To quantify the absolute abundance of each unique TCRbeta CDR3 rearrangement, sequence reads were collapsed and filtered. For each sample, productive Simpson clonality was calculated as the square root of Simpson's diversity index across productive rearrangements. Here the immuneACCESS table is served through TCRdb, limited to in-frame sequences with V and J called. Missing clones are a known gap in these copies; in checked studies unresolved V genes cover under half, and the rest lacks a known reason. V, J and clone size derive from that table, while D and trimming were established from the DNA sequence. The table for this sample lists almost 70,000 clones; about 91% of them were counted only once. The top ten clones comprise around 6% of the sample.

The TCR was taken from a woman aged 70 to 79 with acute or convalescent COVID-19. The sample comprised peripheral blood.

CDR3 protein: CASSFEGNTEAFF. In nucleotide form, the sequence is TGTGCCAGCAGTTTTGAGGGGAACACTGAAGCTTTCTTT. Recombination joined TRBV6-2 or TRBV6-3 with TRBJ1-1; the D gene cannot be resolved reliably. Between the V and J ends, shortened by 4 bases and 1 base respectively, the junction contains 7 bases. The CDR3 sequence holds 13 residues, the cysteine and phenylalanine included. The kept DNA is CDR3 alone, 39 bases in frame from the first base. Taken from the germline V gene, the CDR1 and CDR2 loops are MNHEY and SVGEGT.